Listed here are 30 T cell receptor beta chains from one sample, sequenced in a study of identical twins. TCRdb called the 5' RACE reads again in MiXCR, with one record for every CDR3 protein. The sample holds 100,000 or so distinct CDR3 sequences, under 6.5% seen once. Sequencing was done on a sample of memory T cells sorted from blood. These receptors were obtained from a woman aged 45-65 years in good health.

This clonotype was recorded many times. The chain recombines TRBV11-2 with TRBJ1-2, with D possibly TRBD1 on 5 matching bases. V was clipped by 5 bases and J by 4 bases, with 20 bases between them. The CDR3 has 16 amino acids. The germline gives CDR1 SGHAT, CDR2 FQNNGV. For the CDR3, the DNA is TGTGCCAGCAGCCCGGTGGGGACCAGGAGTGGCTATGGCTACACCTTC. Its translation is CASSPVGTRSGYGYTF.

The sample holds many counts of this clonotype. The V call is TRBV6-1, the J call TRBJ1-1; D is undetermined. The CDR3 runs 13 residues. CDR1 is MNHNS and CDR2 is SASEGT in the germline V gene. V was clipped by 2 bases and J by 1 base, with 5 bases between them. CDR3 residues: CASSESENTEAFF. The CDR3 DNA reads TGTGCCAGCAGTGAATCGGAGAACACTGAAGCTTTCTTT.

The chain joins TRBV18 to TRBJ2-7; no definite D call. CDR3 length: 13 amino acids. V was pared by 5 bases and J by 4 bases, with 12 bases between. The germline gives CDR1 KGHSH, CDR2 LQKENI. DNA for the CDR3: TGTGCCAGCTCAAAAGGTCAGCAGTACGAGCAGTACGTC. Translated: CASSKGQQYEQYV.

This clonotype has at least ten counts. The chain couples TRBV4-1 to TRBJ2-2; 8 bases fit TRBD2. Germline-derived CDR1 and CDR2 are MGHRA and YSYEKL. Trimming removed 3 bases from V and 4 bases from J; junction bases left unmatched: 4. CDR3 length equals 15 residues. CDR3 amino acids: CASSQSGSSTGELFF. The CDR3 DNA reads TGCGCCAGCAGCCAGAGCGGGAGTTCCACCGGGGAGCTGTTTTTT.

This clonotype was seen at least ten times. The CDR3 loop is CSARDPTRGVVQYF. The CDR3 nucleotides are TGCAGTGCTAGAGACCCCACCCGGGGGGTAGTGCAGTACTTC. The chain carries TRBV20-1 and TRBJ2-7; TRBD2 agrees at 7 bases. CDR3 size: 14 residues. Germline CDR1 and CDR2: DFQATT and SNEGSKA (reference sequence). With 0 bases clipped from V and 9 bases from J, the junction kept 11 bases outside the gene matches.

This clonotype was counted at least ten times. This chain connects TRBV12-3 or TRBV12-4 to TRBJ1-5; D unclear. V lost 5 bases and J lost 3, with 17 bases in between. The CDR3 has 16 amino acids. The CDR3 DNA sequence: TGTGCCAGCAGTAACGCCGCGGGTCAGAACAATCAGCCCCAGCATTTT. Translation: CASSNAAGQNNQPQHF.

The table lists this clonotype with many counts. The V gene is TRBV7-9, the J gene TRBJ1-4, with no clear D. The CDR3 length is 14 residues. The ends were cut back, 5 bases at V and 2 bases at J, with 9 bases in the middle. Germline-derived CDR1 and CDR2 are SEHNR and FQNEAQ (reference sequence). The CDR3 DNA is TGTGCCAGCAGCCCAACAGTGACTAATGAAAAACTGTTTTTT. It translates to CASSPTVTNEKLFF. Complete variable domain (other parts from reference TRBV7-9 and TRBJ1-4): DTGVSQNPRHKITKRGQNVTFRCDPISEHNRLYWYRQTLGQGPEFLTYFQNEAQLEKSRLLSDRFSAERPKGSFSTLEIQRTEQGDSAMYLCASSPTVTNEKLFFGSGTQLSVL.

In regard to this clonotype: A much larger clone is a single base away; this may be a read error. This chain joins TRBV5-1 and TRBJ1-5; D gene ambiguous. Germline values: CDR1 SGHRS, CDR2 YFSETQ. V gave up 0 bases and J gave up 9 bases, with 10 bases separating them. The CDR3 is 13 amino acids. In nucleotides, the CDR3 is TGCGCCAGCAGCTTGGACCAGAATTCGCCCCAGCATTTT. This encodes CASSLDQNSPQHF.

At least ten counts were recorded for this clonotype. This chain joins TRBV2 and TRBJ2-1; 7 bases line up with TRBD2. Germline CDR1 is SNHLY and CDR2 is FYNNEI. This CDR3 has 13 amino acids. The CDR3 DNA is TGTGCAGCCGGTGGGGCGGGAGAGGGTCGGCAGTTCTTC. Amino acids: CAAGGAGEGRQFF. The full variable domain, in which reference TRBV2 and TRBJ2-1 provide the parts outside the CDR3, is EPEVTQTPSHQVTQMGQEVILRCVPISNHLYFYWYRQILGQKVEFLVSFYNNEISEKSEIFDDQFSVERPDGSNFTLKIRSTKLEDSAMYFCAAGGAGEGRQFFGPGTRLTVL.

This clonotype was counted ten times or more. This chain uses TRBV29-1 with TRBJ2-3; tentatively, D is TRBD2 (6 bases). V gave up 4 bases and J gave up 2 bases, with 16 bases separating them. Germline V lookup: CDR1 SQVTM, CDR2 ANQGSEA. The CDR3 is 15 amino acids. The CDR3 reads CSVVISGALTDTQYF. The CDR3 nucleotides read TGCAGCGTTGTGATTTCGGGAGCCCTCACAGATACGCAGTATTTT.

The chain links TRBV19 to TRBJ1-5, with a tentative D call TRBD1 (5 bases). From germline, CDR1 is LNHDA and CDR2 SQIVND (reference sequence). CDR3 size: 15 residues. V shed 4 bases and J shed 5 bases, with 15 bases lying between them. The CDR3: CASSKRGEGHQPQHF. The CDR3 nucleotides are TGTGCCAGTAGTAAGAGGGGTGAGGGGCATCAGCCCCAGCATTTT.

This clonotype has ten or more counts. Here the CDR3 reads CASSPTSTSGGAAQYF. The CDR3 nucleotides are TGCGCCAGCAGCCCGACCTCGACTAGCGGGGGAGCGGCCCAGTACTTC. The V gene is TRBV5-1, the J gene TRBJ2-5, with 12 positions matching TRBD2. V dropped 4 bases and J dropped 9; count of bases not matched to a gene: 13. The germline V gene encodes CDR1 SGHRS and CDR2 YFSETQ. The length of the CDR3 is 16 residues.

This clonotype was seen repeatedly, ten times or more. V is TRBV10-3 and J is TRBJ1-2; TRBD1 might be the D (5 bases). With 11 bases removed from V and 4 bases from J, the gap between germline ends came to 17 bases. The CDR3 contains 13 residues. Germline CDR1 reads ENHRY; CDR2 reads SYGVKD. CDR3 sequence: CAAAWDGGYGYTF. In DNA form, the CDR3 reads TGTGCCGCCGCGTGGGACGGGGGCTATGGCTACACCTTC.

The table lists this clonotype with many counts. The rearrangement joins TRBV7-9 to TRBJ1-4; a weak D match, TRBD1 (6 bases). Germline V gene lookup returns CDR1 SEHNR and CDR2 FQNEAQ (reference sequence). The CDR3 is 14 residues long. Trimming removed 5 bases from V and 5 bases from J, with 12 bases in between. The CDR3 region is CASSVGTKNEKLFF. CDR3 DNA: TGTGCCAGCAGCGTCGGGACAAAAAATGAAAAACTGTTTTTT.

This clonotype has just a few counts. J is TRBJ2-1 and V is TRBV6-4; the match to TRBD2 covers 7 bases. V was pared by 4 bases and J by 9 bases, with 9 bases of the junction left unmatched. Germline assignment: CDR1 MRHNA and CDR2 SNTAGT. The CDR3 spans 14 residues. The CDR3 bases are TGTGCCAGCAGTGGGTCCGCAACGGGAGGTGAGCAGTTCTTC. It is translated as CASSGSATGGEQFF.

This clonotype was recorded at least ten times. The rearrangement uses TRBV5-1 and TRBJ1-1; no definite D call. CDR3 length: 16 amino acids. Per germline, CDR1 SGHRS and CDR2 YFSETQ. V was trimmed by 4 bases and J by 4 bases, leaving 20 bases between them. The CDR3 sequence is CASSPMVGPRPTEAFF. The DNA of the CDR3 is TGCGCCAGCAGCCCAATGGTAGGACCTCGTCCCACTGAAGCTTTCTTT.

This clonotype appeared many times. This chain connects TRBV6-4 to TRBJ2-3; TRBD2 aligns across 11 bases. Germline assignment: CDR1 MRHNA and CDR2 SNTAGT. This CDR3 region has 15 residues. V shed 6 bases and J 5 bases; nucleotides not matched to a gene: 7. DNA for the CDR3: TGTGCCAGCAGCCAACTAGCGGGAGCTGGAGATACGCAGTATTTT. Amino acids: CASSQLAGAGDTQYF.

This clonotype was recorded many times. CDR3 coding DNA: TGTGCCAGCAGCTCAGCAGCGGTTTCCACAGATACGCAGTATTTT. This translates into CASSSAAVSTDTQYF. The chain uses TRBV7-9 and TRBJ2-3; D may be TRBD2 (5 bases). The V end was cut by 4 bases, the J end by 2 bases, with 13 bases between. The V gene's germline CDR1 is SEHNR and CDR2 FQNEAQ (reference sequence). CDR3 length: 15 residues.

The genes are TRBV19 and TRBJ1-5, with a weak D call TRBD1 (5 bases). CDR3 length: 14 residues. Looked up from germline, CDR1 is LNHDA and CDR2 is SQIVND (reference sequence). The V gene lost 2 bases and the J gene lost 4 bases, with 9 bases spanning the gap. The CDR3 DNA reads TGTGCCAGTAGTATATCAGGGACGAATCAGCCCCAGCATTTT. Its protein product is CASSISGTNQPQHF.

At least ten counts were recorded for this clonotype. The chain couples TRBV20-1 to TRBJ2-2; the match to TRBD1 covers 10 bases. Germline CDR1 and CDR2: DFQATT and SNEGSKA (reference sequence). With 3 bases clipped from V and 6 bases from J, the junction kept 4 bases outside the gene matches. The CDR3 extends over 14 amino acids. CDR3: CSARADRGAGELFF. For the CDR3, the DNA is TGCAGTGCTAGGGCGGACAGGGGGGCCGGGGAGCTGTTTTTT.

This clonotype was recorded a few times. The CDR3 is CAWSVFGVHGYTF. CDR3 DNA: TGTGCCTGGAGTGTATTCGGGGTGCACGGCTACACCTTC. This chain connects TRBV30 to TRBJ1-2; D ambiguous. The CDR3 is made up of 13 amino acids. The germline gives CDR1 GTSNPN, CDR2 SVGIG (reference sequence). Trimming removed 0 bases from V and 8 bases from J, with 13 bases in between.

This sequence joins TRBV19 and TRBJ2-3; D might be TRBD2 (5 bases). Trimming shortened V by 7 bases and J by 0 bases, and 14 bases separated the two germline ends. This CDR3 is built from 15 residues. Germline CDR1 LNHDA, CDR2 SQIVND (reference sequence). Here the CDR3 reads CASTASGLSTDTQYF. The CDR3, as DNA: TGTGCCAGTACCGCATCCGGACTTAGCACAGATACGCAGTATTTT.

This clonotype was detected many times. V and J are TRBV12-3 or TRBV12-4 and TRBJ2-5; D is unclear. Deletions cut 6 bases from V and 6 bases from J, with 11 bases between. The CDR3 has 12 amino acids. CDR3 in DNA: TGTGCCAGCAGCTTGACCAGACAGACCCAGTACTTC. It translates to CASSLTRQTQYF.

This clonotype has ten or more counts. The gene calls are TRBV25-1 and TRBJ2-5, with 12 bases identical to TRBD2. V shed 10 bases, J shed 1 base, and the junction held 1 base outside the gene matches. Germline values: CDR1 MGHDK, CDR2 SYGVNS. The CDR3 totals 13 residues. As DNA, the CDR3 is TGTGCCACGGGACTAGCGGGCCAAGAGACCCAGTACTTC. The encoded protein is CATGLAGQETQYF.

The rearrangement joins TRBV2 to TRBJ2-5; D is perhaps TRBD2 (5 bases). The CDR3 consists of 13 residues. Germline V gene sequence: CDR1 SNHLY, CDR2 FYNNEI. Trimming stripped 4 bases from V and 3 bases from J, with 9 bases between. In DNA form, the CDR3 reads TGTGCCAGCAGTGTGCCGAGGGAAGAGACCCAGTACTTC. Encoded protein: CASSVPREETQYF.

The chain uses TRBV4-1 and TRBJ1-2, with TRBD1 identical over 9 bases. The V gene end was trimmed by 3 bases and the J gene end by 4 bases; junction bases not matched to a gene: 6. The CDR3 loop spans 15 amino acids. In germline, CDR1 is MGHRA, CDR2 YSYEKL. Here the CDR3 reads CASSQLDRGTYGYTF. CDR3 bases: TGCGCCAGCAGCCAGCTAGACAGGGGGACCTATGGCTACACCTTC.

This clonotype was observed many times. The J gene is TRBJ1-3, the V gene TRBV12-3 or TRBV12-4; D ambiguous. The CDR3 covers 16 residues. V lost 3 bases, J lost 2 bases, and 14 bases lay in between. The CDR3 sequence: CASSFGSTDAGNTIYF. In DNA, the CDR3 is TGTGCCAGCAGTTTCGGTTCCACAGACGCTGGAAACACCATATATTTT.

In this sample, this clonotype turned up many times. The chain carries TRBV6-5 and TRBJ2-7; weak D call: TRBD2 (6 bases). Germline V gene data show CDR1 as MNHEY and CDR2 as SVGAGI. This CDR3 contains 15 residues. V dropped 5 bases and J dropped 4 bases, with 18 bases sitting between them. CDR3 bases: TGTGCCAGCAGTCGCACGGGGGTGATAGCGTACGAGCAGTACTTC. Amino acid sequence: CASSRTGVIAYEQYF.

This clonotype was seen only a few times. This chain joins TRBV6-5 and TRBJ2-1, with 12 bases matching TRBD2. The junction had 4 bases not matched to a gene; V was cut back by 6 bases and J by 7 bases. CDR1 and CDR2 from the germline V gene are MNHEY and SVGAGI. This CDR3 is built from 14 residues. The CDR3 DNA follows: TGTGCCAGCAGGACTAGCGGGAGTCAAAATGAGCAGTTCTTC. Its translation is CASRTSGSQNEQFF.

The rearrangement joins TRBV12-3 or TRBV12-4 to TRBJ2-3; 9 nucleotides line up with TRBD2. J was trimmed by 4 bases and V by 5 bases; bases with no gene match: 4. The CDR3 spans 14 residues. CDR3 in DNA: TGTGCCAGCAGTCAGACTAGCGGCGCAGATACGCAGTATTTT. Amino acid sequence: CASSQTSGADTQYF.